The subject of this entry is one T cell receptor beta chain. Source study methods: Reference gene primers were amplified, and this amplification served to estimate nucleated cell counts. The assay was immunoSEQ multiplex PCR, and TCRdb's table has in-frame clones only and misses some. That table supplies the V and J calls and clone size; D and trimming were determined from the DNA. The sample consists of about 120,000 clones, over 75% of them appearing once. Germline CDR1 and CDR2: SGHDT and YYEEEE. This CDR3 region has 14 residues. V dropped 2 bases and J dropped 1 base, with 9 bases sitting between them. This specimen belongs to a study of blood T cell repertoires in COVID-19. Across the whole study: T cells, B-cell-depleted T cells, or PBMCs provided the cDNA or gDNA that served as material.

V and J are TRBV5-6 and TRBJ1-1, with a possible D match to TRBD1 (6 bases). The clonotype was recovered from a man aged 55 to 70 with acute or convalescent COVID-19. The sequenced material came from peripheral blood. CDR3 nucleotide sequence: TGTGCCAGCAGCTTAGGACAGCCGAACACTGAAGCTTTCTTT. Translated: CASSLGQPNTEAFF.